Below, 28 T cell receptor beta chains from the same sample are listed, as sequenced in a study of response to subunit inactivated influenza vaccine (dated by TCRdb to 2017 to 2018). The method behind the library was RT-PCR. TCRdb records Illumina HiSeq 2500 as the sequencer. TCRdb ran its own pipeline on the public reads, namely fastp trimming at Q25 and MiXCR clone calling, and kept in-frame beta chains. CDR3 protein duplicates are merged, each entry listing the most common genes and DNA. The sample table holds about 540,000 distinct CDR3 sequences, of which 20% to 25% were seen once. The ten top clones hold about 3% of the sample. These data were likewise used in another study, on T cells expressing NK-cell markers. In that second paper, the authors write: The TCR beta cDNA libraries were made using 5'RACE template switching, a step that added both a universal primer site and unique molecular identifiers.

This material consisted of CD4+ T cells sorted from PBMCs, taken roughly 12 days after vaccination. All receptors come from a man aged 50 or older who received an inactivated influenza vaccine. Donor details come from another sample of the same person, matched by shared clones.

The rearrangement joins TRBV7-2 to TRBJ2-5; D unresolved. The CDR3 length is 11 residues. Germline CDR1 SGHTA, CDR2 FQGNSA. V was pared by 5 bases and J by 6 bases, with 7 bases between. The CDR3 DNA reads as TGTGCCAGCAGCCCTCAGCAGACCCAGTACTTC. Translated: CASSPQQTQYF.

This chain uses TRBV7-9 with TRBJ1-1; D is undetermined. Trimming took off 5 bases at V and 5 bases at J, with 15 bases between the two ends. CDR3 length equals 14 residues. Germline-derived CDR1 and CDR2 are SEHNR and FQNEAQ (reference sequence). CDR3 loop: CASSKGSLGTEAFF. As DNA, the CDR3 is TGTGCCAGCAGCAAAGGGTCCTTAGGGACTGAAGCTTTCTTT.

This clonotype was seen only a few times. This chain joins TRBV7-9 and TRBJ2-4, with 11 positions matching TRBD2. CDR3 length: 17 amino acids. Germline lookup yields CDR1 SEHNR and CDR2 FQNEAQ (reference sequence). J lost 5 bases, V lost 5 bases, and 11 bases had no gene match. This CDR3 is CASSPGNSGRAENIQYF. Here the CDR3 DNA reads TGTGCCAGCAGCCCGGGGAATAGCGGGAGGGCCGAAAACATTCAGTACTTC.

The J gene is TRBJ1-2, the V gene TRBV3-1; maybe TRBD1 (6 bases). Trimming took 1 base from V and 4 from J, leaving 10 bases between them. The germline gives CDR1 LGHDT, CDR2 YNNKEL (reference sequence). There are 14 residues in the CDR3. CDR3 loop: CASSQVGRGYGYTF. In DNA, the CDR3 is TGTGCCAGCAGCCAAGTCGGCAGGGGCTATGGCTACACCTTC.

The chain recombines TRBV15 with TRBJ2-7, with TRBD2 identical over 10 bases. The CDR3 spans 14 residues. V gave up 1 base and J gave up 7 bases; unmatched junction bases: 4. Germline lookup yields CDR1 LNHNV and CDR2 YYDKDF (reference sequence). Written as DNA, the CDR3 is TGTGCCACCAGCAGAGTCCTAGCGGGGGATGAGCAGTACTTC. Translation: CATSRVLAGDEQYF.

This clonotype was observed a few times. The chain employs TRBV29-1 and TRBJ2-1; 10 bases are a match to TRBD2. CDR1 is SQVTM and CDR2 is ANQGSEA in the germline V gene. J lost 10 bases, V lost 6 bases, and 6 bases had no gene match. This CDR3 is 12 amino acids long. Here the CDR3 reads CSVVAGGREQFF. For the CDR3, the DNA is TGCAGCGTCGTAGCGGGAGGACGAGAGCAGTTCTTC.

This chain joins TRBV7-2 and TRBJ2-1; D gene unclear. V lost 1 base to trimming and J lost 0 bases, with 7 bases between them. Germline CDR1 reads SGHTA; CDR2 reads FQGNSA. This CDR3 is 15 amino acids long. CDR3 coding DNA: TGTGCCAGCAGCTTAGACACCTACTCCTACAATGAGCAGTTCTTC. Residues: CASSLDTYSYNEQFF.

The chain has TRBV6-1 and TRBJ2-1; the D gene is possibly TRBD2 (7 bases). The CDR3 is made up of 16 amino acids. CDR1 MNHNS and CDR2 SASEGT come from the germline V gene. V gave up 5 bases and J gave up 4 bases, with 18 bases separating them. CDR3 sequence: CASSPGGRGRYNEQFF. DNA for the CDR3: TGTGCCAGCAGTCCCGGGGGGCGGGGGCGGTACAATGAGCAGTTCTTC.

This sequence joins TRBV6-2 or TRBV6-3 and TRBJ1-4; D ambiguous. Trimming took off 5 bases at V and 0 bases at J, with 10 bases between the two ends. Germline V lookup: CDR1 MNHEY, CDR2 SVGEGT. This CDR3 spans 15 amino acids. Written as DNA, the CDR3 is TGTGCCAGCAGTCGATCGTCGGCAACTAATGAAAAACTGTTTTTT. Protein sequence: CASSRSSATNEKLFF.

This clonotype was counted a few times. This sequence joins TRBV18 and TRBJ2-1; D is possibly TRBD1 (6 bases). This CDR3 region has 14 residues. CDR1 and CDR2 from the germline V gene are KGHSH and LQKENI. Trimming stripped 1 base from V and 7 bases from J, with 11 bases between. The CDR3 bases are TGTGCCAGCTCACCACGAACCCAGGGGAATGAGCAGTTCTTC. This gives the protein CASSPRTQGNEQFF.

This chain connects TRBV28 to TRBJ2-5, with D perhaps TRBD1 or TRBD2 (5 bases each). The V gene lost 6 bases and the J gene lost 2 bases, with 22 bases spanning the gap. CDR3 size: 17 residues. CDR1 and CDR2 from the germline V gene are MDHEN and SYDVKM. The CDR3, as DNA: TGTGCCAGCAGCCCCCCGGCCTGGGACCCAAGACAAGAGACCCAGTACTTC. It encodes CASSPPAWDPRQETQYF.

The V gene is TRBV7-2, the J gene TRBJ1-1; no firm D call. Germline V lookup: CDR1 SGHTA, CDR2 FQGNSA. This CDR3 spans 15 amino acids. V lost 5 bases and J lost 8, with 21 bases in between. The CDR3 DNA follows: TGTGCCAGCAGCCCGCGAGCAGGCGAGGCGGGAGAAGCTTTCTTT. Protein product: CASSPRAGEAGEAFF.

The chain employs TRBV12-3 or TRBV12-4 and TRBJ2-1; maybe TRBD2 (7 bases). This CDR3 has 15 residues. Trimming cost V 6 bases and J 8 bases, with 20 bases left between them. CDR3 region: CASRRRGTIGDEQFF. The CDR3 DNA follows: TGTGCCAGCAGGCGGCGGGGGACAATCGGGGATGAGCAGTTCTTC.

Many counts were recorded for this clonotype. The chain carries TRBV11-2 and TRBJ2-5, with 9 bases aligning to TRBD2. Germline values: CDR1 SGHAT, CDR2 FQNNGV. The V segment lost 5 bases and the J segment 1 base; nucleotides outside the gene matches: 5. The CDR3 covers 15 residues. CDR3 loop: CASSPAGGVQETQYF. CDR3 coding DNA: TGTGCCAGCAGCCCTGCGGGGGGGGTCCAAGAGACCCAGTACTTC.

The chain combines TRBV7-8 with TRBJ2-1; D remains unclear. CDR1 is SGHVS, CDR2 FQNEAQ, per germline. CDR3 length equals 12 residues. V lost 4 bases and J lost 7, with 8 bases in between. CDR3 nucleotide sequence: TGTGCCAGCAGCTACGCGTTAAATGAGCAGTTCTTC. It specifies CASSYALNEQFF.

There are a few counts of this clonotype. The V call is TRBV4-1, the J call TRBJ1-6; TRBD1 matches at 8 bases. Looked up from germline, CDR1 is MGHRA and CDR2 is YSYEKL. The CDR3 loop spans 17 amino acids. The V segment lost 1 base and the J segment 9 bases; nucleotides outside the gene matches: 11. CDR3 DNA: TGCGCCAGCAGCCAAGTCAATGGGAGCAGGGGGCTTTCACCCCTCCACTTT. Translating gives CASSQVNGSRGLSPLHF.

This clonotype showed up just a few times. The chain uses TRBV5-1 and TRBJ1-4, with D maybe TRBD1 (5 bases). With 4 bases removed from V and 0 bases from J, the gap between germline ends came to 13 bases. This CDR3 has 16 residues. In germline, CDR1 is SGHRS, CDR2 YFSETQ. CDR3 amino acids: CASSTGRSATNEKLFF. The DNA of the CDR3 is TGCGCCAGCAGCACGGGACGGAGTGCAACTAATGAAAAACTGTTTTTT.

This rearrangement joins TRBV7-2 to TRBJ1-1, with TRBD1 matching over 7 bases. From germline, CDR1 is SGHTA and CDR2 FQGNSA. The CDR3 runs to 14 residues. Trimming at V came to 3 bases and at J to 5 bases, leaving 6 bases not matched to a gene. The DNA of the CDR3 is TGTGCCAGCAGCTTGACAGGGTTTTTTACTGAAGCTTTCTTT. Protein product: CASSLTGFFTEAFF.

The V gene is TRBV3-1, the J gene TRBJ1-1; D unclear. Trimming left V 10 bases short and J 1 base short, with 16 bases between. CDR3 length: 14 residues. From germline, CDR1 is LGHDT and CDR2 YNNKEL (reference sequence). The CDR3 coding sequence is TGTGCCACTCAGCCAGGTGCCAGGAACACTGAAGCTTTCTTT. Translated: CATQPGARNTEAFF.

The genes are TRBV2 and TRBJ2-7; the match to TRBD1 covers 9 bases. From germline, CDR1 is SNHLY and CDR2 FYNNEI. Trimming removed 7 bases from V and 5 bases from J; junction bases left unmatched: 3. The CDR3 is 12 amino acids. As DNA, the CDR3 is TGTGCCAGCAATGGACAGGGGAACGAGCAGTACTTC. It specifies CASNGQGNEQYF.

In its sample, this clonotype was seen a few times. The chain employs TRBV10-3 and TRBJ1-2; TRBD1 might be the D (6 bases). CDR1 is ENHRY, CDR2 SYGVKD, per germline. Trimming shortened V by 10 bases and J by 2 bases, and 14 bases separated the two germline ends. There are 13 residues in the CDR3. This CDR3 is CATGDGGNYGYTF. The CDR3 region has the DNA TGTGCCACAGGGGATGGAGGGAACTATGGCTACACCTTC.

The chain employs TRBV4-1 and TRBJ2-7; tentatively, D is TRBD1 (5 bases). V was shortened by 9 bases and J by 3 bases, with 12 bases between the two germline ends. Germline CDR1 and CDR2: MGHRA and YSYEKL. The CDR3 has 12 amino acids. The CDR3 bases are TGCGCCAGTTCTGACAGAAACTACGAGCAGTACTTC. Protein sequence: CASSDRNYEQYF.

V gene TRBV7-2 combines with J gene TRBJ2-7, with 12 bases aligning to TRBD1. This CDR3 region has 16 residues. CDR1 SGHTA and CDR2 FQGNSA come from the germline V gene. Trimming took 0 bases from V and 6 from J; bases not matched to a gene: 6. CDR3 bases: TGTGCCAGCAGCTTAGCGCACGGGACAGGGGGCTCCGAGCAGTACTTC. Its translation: CASSLAHGTGGSEQYF.

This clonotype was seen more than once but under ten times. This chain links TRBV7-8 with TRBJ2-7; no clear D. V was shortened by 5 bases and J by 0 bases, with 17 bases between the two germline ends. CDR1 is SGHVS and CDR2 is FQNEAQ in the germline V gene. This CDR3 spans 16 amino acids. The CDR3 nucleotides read TGTGCCAGCAGCCAAAGGCGAGAGTTTAGCTCCTACGAGCAGTACTTC. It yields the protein CASSQRREFSSYEQYF.

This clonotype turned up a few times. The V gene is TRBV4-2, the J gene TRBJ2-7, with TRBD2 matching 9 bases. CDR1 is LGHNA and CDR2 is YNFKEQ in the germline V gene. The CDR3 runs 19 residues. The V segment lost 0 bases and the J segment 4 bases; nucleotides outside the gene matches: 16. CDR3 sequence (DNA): TGTGCCAGCAGCCAAGATGGAGCGGGAGGCCCCGGCGGAGGATACGAGCAGTACTTC. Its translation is CASSQDGAGGPGGGYEQYF.

The CDR3 sequence is CASSVRTGASEKLFF. CDR3 DNA sequence: TGTGCCAGCAGCGTACGGACAGGCGCCTCGGAAAAACTGTTTTTT. The V call is TRBV5-5, the J call TRBJ1-4; 7 bases fit TRBD1. The V gene end was trimmed by 4 bases and the J gene end by 8 bases; junction bases not matched to a gene: 11. CDR1 is SGHKS and CDR2 is YYEKEE in the germline V gene (reference sequence). The CDR3 contains 15 residues.

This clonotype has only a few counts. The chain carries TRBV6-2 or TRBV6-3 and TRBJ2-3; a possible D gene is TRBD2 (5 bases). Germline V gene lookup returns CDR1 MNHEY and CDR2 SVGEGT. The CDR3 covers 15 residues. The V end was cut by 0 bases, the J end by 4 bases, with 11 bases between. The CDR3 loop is CASSYSAGKPDTQYF. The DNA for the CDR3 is TGTGCCAGCAGTTACTCCGCCGGGAAGCCAGATACGCAGTATTTT.

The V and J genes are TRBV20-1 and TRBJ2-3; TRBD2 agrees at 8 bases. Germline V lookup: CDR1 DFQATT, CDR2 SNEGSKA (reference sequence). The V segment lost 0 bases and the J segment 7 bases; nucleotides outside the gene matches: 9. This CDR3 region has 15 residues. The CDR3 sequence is CSARDPREGPNTQYF. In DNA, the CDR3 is TGCAGTGCTAGAGATCCCCGGGAGGGCCCGAATACGCAGTATTTT.